Below, 22 T cell receptor beta chains from the same sample are listed, as sequenced in a study. MiXCR, run by TCRdb on the RT-PCR reads, gives a single entry per CDR3 protein. The sample lists about 700,000 distinct CDR3 sequences, about 14% occurring once. Sequenced sample: memory CD4+ T cells from blood. These receptors were taken from a female donor in good health, serving as a healthy control.

This CDR3 is CSVETGYNSPLHF. DNA for the CDR3: TGCAGCGTTGAAACGGGGTATAATTCACCCCTCCACTTT. This sequence joins TRBV29-1 and TRBJ1-6, with D uncertain. CDR1 is SQVTM and CDR2 is ANQGSEA in the germline V gene. This CDR3 region has 13 residues. V was pared by 2 bases and J by 4 bases, with 6 bases between.

The J gene is TRBJ2-7, the V gene TRBV11-1; perhaps TRBD1 as D (5 bases). Germline V CDR1 and CDR2: SGHAT, FQDESV (reference sequence). V lost 0 bases, J lost 0 bases, and 9 bases lay in between. The CDR3 contains 15 residues. Written as DNA, the CDR3 is TGTGCCAGCAGCTTAGCGCTCGACAGCTCCTACGAGCAGTACTTC. Translation: CASSLALDSSYEQYF.

V usage is TRBV30 and J usage is TRBJ1-5; D gene uncertain. CDR1 is GTSNPN, CDR2 SVGIG, per germline (reference sequence). CDR3 length equals 13 residues. V was trimmed by 2 bases and J by 2 bases, leaving 7 bases between them. The CDR3 loop reads CAWSKKGNQPQHF. The CDR3, as DNA: TGTGCCTGGAGTAAGAAGGGCAATCAGCCCCAGCATTTT.

The V gene is TRBV20-1, the J gene TRBJ1-2; the match to TRBD1 covers 11 bases. Germline CDR1 and CDR2: DFQATT and SNEGSKA (reference sequence). The CDR3 runs 15 residues. V lost 1 base, J lost 3 bases, and 4 bases stayed unmatched. CDR3 protein: CSARARTGGDYGYTF. Written as DNA, the CDR3 is TGCAGTGCTAGAGCCCGGACAGGGGGCGACTATGGCTACACCTTC.

J is TRBJ2-2 and V is TRBV5-1; tentatively, D is TRBD2 (5 bases). V was trimmed by 4 bases and J by 2 bases, leaving 12 bases between them. This CDR3 comprises 15 residues. Per the germline V gene, CDR1 is SGHRS and CDR2 is YFSETQ. The CDR3 DNA follows: TGCGCCAGCAGCAAGGAGGCGGCAAACACCGGGGAGCTGTTTTTT. It codes for CASSKEAANTGELFF. The full variable domain, with the rest looked up from reference TRBV5-1 and TRBJ2-2, is KAGVTQTPRYLIKTRGQQVTLSCSPISGHRSVSWYQQTPGQGLQFLFEYFSETQRNKGNFPGRFSGRQFSNSRSEMNVSTLELGDSALYLCASSKEAANTGELFFGEGSRLTVL.

This clonotype was picked up many times. This rearrangement joins TRBV4-3 to TRBJ2-2, with D tentatively TRBD2 (5 bases). The V end was cut by 3 bases, the J end by 6 bases, with 14 bases between. CDR3 size: 15 residues. Germline V gives CDR1 LGHNA, CDR2 YSLEER. The CDR3 DNA is TGCGCCAGCAGCCAGATGGATAGCGTGGCCGGGGAGCTGTTTTTT. Encoded protein: CASSQMDSVAGELFF.

The chain carries TRBV7-2 and TRBJ1-1; possibly TRBD1 for D (6 bases). CDR3 length equals 15 residues. In germline, CDR1 is SGHTA, CDR2 FQGNSA. V lost 5 bases to trimming and J lost 1 base, with 14 bases between them. The CDR3 DNA is TGTGCCAGCAGCCCGAGACAGGCGACGAACACTGAAGCTTTCTTT. This codes for CASSPRQATNTEAFF.

This clonotype was detected a few times. The V and J genes are TRBV5-1 and TRBJ2-1, with D possibly TRBD1 on 5 matching bases. Germline V gene data show CDR1 as SGHRS and CDR2 as YFSETQ. The germline V and J ends were trimmed by 3 bases and 7 bases, with 14 bases remaining between them. The CDR3 is 14 amino acids. DNA of the CDR3: TGCGCCAGCAGCTCCCAGGGAAGAACGAATGAGCAGTTCTTC. Its translation: CASSSQGRTNEQFF.

This clonotype was seen at least ten times. The chain recombines TRBV7-2 with TRBJ1-6, with D perhaps matching TRBD1 (6 bases). Germline CDR1 is SGHTA and CDR2 is FQGNSA. The CDR3 loop spans 12 amino acids. The ends were cut back, 11 bases at V and 10 bases at J, with 15 bases in the middle. The CDR3 loop is CAVRGGESPLHF. CDR3 DNA: TGTGCCGTGCGCGGGGGCGAATCACCCCTCCACTTT.

This clonotype has at least ten counts. The chain carries TRBV10-3 and TRBJ2-1; D is ambiguous. V gave up 2 bases and J gave up 7 bases, with 12 bases separating them. CDR1 is ENHRY and CDR2 is SYGVKD in the germline V gene. The CDR3 loop spans 14 amino acids. The CDR3 loop reads CAISEPVVANEQFF. In DNA, the CDR3 is TGTGCCATCAGTGAGCCAGTAGTGGCGAATGAGCAGTTCTTC.

This clonotype showed up many times. This sequence joins TRBV12-3 or TRBV12-4 and TRBJ1-1; possibly TRBD1 for D (6 bases). This CDR3 has 14 residues. V was cut by 7 bases and J by 5 bases, with 17 bases left in between. The CDR3 nucleotides read TGTGCCAGCAACTACAGGGCTTCGGGTACTGAAGCTTTCTTT. It specifies CASNYRASGTEAFF.

The chain joins TRBV12-3 or TRBV12-4 to TRBJ2-3; D gene unclear. This CDR3 spans 13 amino acids. Deletions cut 1 base from V and 8 bases from J, with 10 bases between. The DNA of the CDR3 is TGTGCCAGCAGTTTAGTCGGCCCTAGTACGCAGTATTTT. Its protein is CASSLVGPSTQYF.

This clonotype was counted at least ten times. V usage is TRBV5-5 and J usage is TRBJ1-1, with TRBD1 matching 10 bases. Germline V gene sequence: CDR1 SGHKS, CDR2 YYEKEE (reference sequence). CDR3 length equals 15 residues. V dropped 5 bases and J dropped 10; count of bases not matched to a gene: 14. Here the CDR3 DNA reads TGTGCCAGCAGATCTCCGGGACAGGGGACCGGCCGAGCTTTCTTT. The encoded protein is CASRSPGQGTGRAFF. Based on the CDR3 plus reference TRBV5-5 and TRBJ1-1, the full variable domain is DAGVTQSPTHLIKTRGQQVTLRCSPISGHKSVSWYQQVLGQGPQFIFQYYEKEERGRGNFPDRFSARQFPNYSSELNVNALLLGDSALYLCASRSPGQGTGRAFFGQGTRLTVV.

This clonotype was seen ten or more times. This chain links TRBV6-5 with TRBJ2-7, with D possibly being TRBD1 (6 bases). This CDR3 is 15 amino acids long. Germline V gives CDR1 MNHEY, CDR2 SVGAGI. V dropped 0 bases and J dropped 2 bases, with 11 bases sitting between them. Here the CDR3 reads CASSYSTGSTYEQYF. The CDR3 DNA sequence: TGTGCCAGCAGTTACTCGACAGGTTCCACCTACGAGCAGTACTTC.

This clonotype was found a few times. CDR3 protein: CSAPVRADTQYF. The CDR3 bases are TGCAGTGCCCCGGTTAGGGCAGATACGCAGTATTTT. This rearrangement joins TRBV20-1 to TRBJ2-3; D is uncertain. CDR1 and CDR2 (germline): DFQATT, SNEGSKA (reference sequence). The CDR3 runs 12 residues. Trimming cost V 6 bases and J 4 bases, with 11 bases left between them.

This clonotype showed up many times. J is TRBJ1-1 and V is TRBV6-5, with 8 bases matching TRBD1. From germline, CDR1 is MNHEY and CDR2 SVGAGI. The CDR3 is 13 amino acids. Trimming cost V 10 bases and J 4 bases; bases outside gene matches: 8. This chain's CDR3 is CATHRGDITEAFF. The CDR3 region has the DNA TGTGCCACCCACAGGGGGGATATCACTGAAGCTTTCTTT.

This clonotype turned up a few times. The chain links TRBV5-1 to TRBJ1-1; weak D call: TRBD1 (5 bases). Trimming took off 4 bases at V and 2 bases at J, with 15 bases between the two ends. The CDR3 totals 15 residues. In germline, CDR1 is SGHRS, CDR2 YFSETQ. The CDR3 DNA follows: TGCGCCAGCAGCACTGGCGCAGGGCCTAACACTGAAGCTTTCTTT. Its protein product is CASSTGAGPNTEAFF.

This clonotype was counted ten times or more. This chain uses TRBV6-2 or TRBV6-3 with TRBJ1-1, with D hard to call. The V gene lost 2 bases and the J gene lost 0 bases, with 7 bases spanning the gap. The CDR3 extends over 14 amino acids. Germline CDR1 is MNHEY and CDR2 is SVGEGT. DNA of the CDR3: TGTGCCAGCAGTTACAGCTTCATGAACACTGAAGCTTTCTTT. Encoded protein: CASSYSFMNTEAFF.

The chain uses TRBV28 and TRBJ1-5, with D possibly TRBD1 on 5 matching bases. CDR3 size: 15 residues. With 2 bases removed from V and 4 bases from J, the gap between germline ends came to 12 bases. Germline V gene data show CDR1 as MDHEN and CDR2 as SYDVKM. The CDR3, as DNA: TGTGCCAGCAGTTTACCTGGAGGGGAGAATCAGCCCCAGCATTTT. Protein sequence: CASSLPGGENQPQHF.

In its sample, this clonotype was seen once. The chain recombines TRBV10-2 with TRBJ2-2; maybe TRBD1 (5 bases). V gave up 8 bases and J gave up 2 bases, with 15 bases separating them. Germline V gene data show CDR1 as WSHSY and CDR2 as SAAADI. CDR3 length: 15 amino acids. The CDR3 coding sequence is TGCGCCAGCTTACAAAATGGACAAAACACCGGGGAGCTGTTTTTT. The encoded protein is CASLQNGQNTGELFF.

This clonotype has only a few counts. The CDR3 loop reads CASRHRQPFYGYTF. CDR3 in DNA: TGTGCCAGCAGGCATCGACAGCCCTTCTATGGCTACACCTTC. The V gene is TRBV6-2 or TRBV6-3, the J gene TRBJ1-2; D possibly corresponds to TRBD1 (5 bases). Germline assignment: CDR1 MNHEY and CDR2 SVGEGT. The CDR3 extends over 14 amino acids. Trimming stripped 6 bases from V and 4 bases from J, with 15 bases between.

The chain is built from TRBV7-9 and TRBJ1-4, with D possibly matching TRBD1 (5 bases). In germline, CDR1 is SEHNR, CDR2 FQNEAQ (reference sequence). Trimming stripped 3 bases from V and 2 bases from J, with 10 bases between. This CDR3 is 15 amino acids long. This chain's CDR3 is CASSLMGLTNEKLFF. The CDR3 nucleotides are TGTGCCAGCAGCTTGATGGGACTGACTAATGAAAAACTGTTTTTT.